This TCR beta chain derives from a study of T cell repertoires in cytomegalovirus infection. Turning to the study itself: Public TCR beta signatures indicated both CMV infection and matching HLA type.

Germline assignment: CDR1 SNHLY and CDR2 FYNNEI. There are 14 residues in the CDR3. V lost 5 bases to trimming and J lost 7 bases; unmatched junction nucleotides: 8. Study outcomes and limitations: Summed public TCR beta family frequency identified CMV carriers bearing the relevant HLA.

Points on this clonotype: The antigen remains unidentified. A much larger clone lies one base from this, so it may be a read error.

In TCRdb, the reads were re-called with MiXCR into one record per CDR3 protein. This sample has about 460,000 distinct CDR3 sequences, with around 11% found just once. The rearrangement links TRBV2 to TRBJ1-5; TRBD1 matches at 7 bases. The sequenced sample consisted of PBMCs. The sequence derives from a human donor in good health (CMV status not recorded). Some clones in this sample may be carry-over from other donors' samples. The CDR3 sequence: CASSHRGVGQPQHF. The CDR3 DNA follows: TGTGCCAGCAGTCACAGGGGTGTGGGCCAGCCCCAGCATTTT.